This T cell receptor beta chain comes out of a study of sequential checkpoint blockade in melanoma. Study-level information: First-line arms were nivolumab then ipilimumab, or the reverse, randomized 1:1. After both sequences, patients received maintenance nivolumab.

Treatment noted: randomized to nivolumab then ipilimumab (arm A) or the reverse (arm B). From thawed PBMCs, live CD3+CD8+ cells negative for CD19 and CD56 were sorted. The CDR3 consists of 15 residues. V trimming: 0 bases; J trimming: 5 bases; junction bases outside the gene matches: 3. Germline assignment: CDR1 MRHNA and CDR2 SNTAGT. The method was immunoSEQ multiplex PCR; TCRdb's version includes in-frame clones alone and lacks a portion of them. The data hold about 15,000 clones, with over 75% observed a single time. Material: CD8+ T cells sorted from blood (inferred from file names), obtained from a patient given nivolumab and ipilimumab in sequence. The origin of this receptor is a human donor with melanoma. V is TRBV6-4 and J is TRBJ2-3, with 9 bases fitting TRBD2. In DNA form, the CDR3 reads TGTGCCAGCAGTGACTCTCTTAGCGGGGGAGATACGCAGTATTTT. It specifies CASSDSLSGGDTQYF.